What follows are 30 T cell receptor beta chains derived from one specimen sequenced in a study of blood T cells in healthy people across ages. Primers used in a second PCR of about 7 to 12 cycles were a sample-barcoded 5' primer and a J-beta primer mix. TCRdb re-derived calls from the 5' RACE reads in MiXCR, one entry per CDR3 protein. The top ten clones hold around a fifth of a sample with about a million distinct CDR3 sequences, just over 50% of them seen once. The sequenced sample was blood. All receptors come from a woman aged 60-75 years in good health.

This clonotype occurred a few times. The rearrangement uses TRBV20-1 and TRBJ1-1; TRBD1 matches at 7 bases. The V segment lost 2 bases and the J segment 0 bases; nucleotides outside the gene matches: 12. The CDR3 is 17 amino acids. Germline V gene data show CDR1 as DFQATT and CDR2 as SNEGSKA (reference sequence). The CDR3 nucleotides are TGCAGTGCTAGATCCTTGGACAGGCCCCAGGTGAACACTGAAGCTTTCTTT. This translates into CSARSLDRPQVNTEAFF.

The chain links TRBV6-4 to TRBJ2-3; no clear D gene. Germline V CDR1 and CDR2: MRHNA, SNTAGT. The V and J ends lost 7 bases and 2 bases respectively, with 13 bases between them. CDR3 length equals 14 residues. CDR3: CASIPSAHTDTQYF. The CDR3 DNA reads TGTGCCAGCATCCCCTCCGCACACACAGATACGCAGTATTTT.

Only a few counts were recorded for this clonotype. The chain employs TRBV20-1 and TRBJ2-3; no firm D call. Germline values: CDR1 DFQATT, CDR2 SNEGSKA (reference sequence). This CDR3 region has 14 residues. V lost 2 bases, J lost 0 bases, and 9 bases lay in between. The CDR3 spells CSARSGPSTDTQYF. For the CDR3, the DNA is TGCAGTGCTAGATCCGGGCCAAGCACAGATACGCAGTATTTT.

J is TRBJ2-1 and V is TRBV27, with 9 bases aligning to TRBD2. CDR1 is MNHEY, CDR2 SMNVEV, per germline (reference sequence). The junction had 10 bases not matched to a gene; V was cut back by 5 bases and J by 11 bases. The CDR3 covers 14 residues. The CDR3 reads CASSLQTSGSKQFF. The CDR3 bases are TGTGCCAGCAGTCTACAGACTAGCGGCTCAAAGCAGTTCTTC.

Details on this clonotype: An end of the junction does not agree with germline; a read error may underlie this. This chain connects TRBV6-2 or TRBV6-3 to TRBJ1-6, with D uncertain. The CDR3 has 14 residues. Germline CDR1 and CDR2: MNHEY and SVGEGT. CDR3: CASRYSIGNSPLHF. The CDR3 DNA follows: TGTGCCAGCAGGTACTCGATCGGAAATTCACCCCTCCACTTT.

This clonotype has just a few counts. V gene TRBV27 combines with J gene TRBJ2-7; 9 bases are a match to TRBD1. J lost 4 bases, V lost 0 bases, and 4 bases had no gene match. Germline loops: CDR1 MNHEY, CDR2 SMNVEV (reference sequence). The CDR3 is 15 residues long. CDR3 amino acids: CASSLSDRGWYEQYF. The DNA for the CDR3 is TGTGCCAGCAGTTTATCGGACAGGGGTTGGTACGAGCAGTACTTC.

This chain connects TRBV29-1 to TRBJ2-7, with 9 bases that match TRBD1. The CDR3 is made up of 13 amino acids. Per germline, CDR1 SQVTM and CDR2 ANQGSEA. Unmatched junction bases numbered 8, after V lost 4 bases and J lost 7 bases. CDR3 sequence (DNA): TGCAGCGTTGGGACAGGGGCCTTCAATGAGCAGTACTTC. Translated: CSVGTGAFNEQYF.

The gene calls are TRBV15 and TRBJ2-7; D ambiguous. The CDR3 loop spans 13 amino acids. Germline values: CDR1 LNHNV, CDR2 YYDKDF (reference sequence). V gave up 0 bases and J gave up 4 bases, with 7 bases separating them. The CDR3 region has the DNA TGTGCCACCAGCAGAGATGTACCGTACGAGCAGTACTTC. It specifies CATSRDVPYEQYF.

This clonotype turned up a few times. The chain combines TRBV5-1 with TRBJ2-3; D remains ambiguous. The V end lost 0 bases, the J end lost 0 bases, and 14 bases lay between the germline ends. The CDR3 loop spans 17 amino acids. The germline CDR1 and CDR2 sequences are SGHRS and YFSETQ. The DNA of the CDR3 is TGCGCCAGCAGCTTGGACCCCATAGGATCTAGCACAGATACGCAGTATTTT. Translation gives CASSLDPIGSSTDTQYF.

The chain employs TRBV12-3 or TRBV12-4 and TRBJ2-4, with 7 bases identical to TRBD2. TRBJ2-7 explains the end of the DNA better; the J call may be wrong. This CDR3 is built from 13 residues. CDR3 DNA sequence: TGTGCCAGCCGCCCCGCGGGAGCTTCCGAGCAGTACTTC. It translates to CASRPAGASEQYF.

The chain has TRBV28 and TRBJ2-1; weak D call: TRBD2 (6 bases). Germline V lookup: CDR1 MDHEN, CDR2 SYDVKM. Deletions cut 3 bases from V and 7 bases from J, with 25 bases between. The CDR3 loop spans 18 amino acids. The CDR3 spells CASSFFAAGGTGDNEQFF. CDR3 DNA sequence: TGTGCCAGCAGTTTCTTCGCGGCAGGAGGGACGGGGGATAATGAGCAGTTCTTC.

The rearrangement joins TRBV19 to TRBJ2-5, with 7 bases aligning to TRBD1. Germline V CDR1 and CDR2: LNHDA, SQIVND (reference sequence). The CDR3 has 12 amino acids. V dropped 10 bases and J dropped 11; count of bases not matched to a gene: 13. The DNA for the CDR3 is TGTGCCACCAGGACAGGAGCAAGTGAGCAGTACTTC. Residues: CATRTGASEQYF. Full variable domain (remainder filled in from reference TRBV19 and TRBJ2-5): DGGITQSPKYLFRKEGQNVTLSCEQNLNHDAMYWYRQDPGQGLRLIYYSQIVNDFQKGDIAEGYSVSREKKESFPLTVTSAQKNPTAFYLCATRTGASEQYFGPGTRLLVL.

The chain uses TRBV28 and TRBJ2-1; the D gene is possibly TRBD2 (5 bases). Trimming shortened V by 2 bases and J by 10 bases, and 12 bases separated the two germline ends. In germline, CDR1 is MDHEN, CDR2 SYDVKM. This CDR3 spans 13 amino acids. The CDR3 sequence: CASSLGPGMEQFF. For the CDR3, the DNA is TGTGCCAGCAGTTTAGGTCCCGGGATGGAGCAGTTCTTC.

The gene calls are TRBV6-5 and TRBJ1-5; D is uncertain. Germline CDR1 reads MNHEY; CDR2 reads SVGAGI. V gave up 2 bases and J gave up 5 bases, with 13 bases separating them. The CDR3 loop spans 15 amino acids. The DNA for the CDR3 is TGTGCCAGCAGTTACAGCTCAGTCGCCCATCAGCCCCAGCATTTT. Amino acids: CASSYSSVAHQPQHF.

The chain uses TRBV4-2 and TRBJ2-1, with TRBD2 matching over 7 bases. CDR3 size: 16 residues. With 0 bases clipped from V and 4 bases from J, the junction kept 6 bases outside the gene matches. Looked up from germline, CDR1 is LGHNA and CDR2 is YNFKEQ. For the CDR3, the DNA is TGTGCCAGCAGCCAAGAGAGGGTGCGGGGGTACAATGAGCAGTTCTTC. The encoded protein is CASSQERVRGYNEQFF.

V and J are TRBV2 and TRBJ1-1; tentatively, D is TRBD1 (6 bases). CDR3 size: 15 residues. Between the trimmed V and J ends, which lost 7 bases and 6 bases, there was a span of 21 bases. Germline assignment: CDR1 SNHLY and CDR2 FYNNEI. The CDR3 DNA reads TGTGCCAGCACCTACAATCAGGGGCGCAACGCTGAAGCTTTCTTT. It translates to CASTYNQGRNAEAFF.

CDR3 sequence: CASSFYQTGVAYNEQFF. CDR3 coding DNA: TGCGCCAGCAGCTTTTACCAGACAGGGGTCGCCTACAATGAGCAGTTCTTC. V and J are TRBV5-1 and TRBJ2-1; 8 bases align to TRBD1. Germline-derived CDR1 and CDR2 are SGHRS and YFSETQ. V gave up 2 bases and J gave up 2 bases; unmatched junction bases: 9. The CDR3 has 17 amino acids.

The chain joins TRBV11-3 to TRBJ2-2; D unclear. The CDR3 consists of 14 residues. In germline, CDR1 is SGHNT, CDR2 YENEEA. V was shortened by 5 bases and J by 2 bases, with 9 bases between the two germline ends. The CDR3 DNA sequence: TGTGCCAGCAGCCCTAGACCAAACACCGGGGAGCTGTTTTTT. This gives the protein CASSPRPNTGELFF.

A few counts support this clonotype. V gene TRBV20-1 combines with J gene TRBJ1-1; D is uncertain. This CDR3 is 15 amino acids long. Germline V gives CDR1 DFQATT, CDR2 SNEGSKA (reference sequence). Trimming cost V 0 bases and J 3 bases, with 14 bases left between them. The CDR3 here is CSARDFRRRDTEAFF. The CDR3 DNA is TGCAGTGCTAGAGATTTCAGACGGAGGGACACTGAAGCTTTCTTT.

CDR3 bases: TGTGCCAGCAGCCTAGTGGCACTAGCGGGAGCAGATACGCAGTATTTT. Translating gives CASSLVALAGADTQYF. The J gene is TRBJ2-3, the V gene TRBV7-2; 11 bases are a match to TRBD2. Germline V lookup: CDR1 SGHTA, CDR2 FQGNSA. V was clipped by 5 bases and J by 4 bases; unmatched bases: 8. This CDR3 is 16 amino acids long.

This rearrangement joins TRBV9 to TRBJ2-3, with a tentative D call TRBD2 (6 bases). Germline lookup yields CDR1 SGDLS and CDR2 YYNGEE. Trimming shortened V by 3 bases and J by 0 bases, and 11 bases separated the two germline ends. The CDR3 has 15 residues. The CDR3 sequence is CASSGSGSSTDTQYF. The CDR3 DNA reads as TGTGCCAGCAGCGGAAGCGGGTCTAGCACAGATACGCAGTATTTT. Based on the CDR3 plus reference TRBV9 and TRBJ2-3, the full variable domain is DSGVTQTPKHLITATGQRVTLRCSPRSGDLSVYWYQQSLDQGLQFLIQYYNGEERAKGNILERFSAQQFPDLHSELNLSSLELGDSALYFCASSGSGSSTDTQYFGPGTRLTVL.

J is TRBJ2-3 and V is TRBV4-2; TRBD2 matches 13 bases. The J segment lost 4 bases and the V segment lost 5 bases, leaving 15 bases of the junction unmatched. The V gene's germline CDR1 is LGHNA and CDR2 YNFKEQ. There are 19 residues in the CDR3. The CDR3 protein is CASSSRGTSGANGPDTQYF. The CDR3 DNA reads TGTGCCAGCAGCTCCCGCGGGACTAGCGGGGCCAACGGCCCAGATACGCAGTATTTT.

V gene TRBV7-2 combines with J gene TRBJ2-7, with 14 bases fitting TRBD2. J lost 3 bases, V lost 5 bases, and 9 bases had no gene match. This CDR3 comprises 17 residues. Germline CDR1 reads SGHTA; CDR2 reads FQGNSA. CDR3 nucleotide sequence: TGTGCCAGCAGCCCGAGACTAGCGGGAGGGCGGGGCTACGAGCAGTACTTC. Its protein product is CASSPRLAGGRGYEQYF.

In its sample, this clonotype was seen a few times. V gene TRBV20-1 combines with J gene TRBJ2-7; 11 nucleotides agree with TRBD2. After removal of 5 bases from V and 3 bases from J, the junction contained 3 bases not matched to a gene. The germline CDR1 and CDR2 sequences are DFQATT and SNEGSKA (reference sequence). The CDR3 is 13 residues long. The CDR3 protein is CSAGLAGLYEQYF. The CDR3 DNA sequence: TGCAGTGCTGGACTAGCGGGCCTCTACGAGCAGTACTTC.

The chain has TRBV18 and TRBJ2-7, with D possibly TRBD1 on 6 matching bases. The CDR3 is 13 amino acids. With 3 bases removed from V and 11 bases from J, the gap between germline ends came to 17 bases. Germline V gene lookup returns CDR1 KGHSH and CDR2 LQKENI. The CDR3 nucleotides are TGTGCCAGCTCACCCTCAGGGGACGAAGGGAAGTACTTC. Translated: CASSPSGDEGKYF.

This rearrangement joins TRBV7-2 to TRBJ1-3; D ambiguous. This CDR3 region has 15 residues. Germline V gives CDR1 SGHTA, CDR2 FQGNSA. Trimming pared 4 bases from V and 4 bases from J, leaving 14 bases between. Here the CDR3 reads CASSSDGLRGNTIYF. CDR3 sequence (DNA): TGTGCCAGCAGCTCGGACGGCCTGCGGGGAAACACCATATATTTT.

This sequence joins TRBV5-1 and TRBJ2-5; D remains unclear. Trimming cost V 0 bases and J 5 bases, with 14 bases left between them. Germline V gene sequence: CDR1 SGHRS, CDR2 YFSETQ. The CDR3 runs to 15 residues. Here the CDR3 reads CASSLVVGSTETQYF. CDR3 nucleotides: TGCGCCAGCAGCTTGGTAGTGGGGTCCACGGAGACCCAGTACTTC.

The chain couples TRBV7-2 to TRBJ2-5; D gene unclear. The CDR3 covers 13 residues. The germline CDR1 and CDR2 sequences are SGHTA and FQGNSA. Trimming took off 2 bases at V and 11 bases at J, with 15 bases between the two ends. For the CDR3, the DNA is TGTGCCAGCAGCTTAAATCCTAACAATGAGCAGTACTTC. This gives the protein CASSLNPNNEQYF.

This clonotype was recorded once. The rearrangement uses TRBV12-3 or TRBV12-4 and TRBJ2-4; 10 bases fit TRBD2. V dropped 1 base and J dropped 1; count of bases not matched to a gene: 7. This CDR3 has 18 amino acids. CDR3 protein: CASSLDLVAGGAKNIQYF. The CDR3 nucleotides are TGTGCCAGCAGTTTAGATCTAGTAGCGGGAGGTGCCAAAAACATTCAGTACTTC.

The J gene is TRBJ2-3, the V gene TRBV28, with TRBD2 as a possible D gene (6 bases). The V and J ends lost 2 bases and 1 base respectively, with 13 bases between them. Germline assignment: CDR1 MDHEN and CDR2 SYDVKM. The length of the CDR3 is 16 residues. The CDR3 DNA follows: TGTGCCAGCAGTTTAGGGACGGGAGTGGGCACAGATACGCAGTATTTT. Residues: CASSLGTGVGTDTQYF. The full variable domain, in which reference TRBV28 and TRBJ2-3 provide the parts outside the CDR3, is DVKVTQSSRYLVKRTGEKVFLECVQDMDHENMFWYRQDPGLGLRLIYFSYDVKMKEKGDIPEGYSVSREKKERFSLILESASTNQTSMYLCASSLGTGVGTDTQYFGPGTRLTVL.